This T cell receptor (beta chain) was profiled in a study of shared clonotypes between healthy human individuals (dated by TCRdb to the early 2020s). For the wider study: The cohort comprised a couple of women and three men aged 18 to 49 years. Per donor, three plates each were used for CD4 naive and CD4 memory, two for CD8 naive, and one for CD8 memory. The study deeply sequenced blood TCR repertoires of 5 or 6 healthy adults to estimate repertoire size and the extent of clonotype sharing between individuals. To increase sequencing depth and limit assay-specific biases, TCR repertoire library preparation and sequencing were carried out by different laboratories using diverse techniques. Leukapheresis yielded between about 0.94 and 9.5 billion PBMCs per donor. The investigation overall reported the following: Only blood was sampled, and tissue TCR repertoires likely differ from those in blood. Pairwise subsampling led to the expectation that sequencing depth would affect the degree of clonotype sharing among donors. Compared with non-shared clonotypes, the clonotypes found in all four sorted-subset donors had higher generation probabilities. Across four donors, about 5% of naive CD4, more than 3% of naive CD8, about 2% of memory CD4, and approximately 0.4% of memory CD8 clonotypes were shared. Because the study included a small number of donors, the genetic and exposure-history diversity represented was limited. Estimated clonotype richness was generally larger for naive than for memory subsets. Incomplete sequencing was indicated by rarefaction of sorted-subset datasets, despite the large sequencing depth.

In the case of this clone: The antigen it recognizes is unknown. Qualities for individual bases were not recorded, and no much larger clone is one base off.

Germline trimming: 3 bases from V, 4 bases from J; junction bases outside gene matches: 6. Including the terminal cysteine and phenylalanine, the CDR3 comprises 15 residues. Only the CDR3 DNA stays, 45 bases, in frame from base 1. CDR1 and CDR2 were assigned from the germline V gene as MDHEN and SYDVKM. Using the deep immunoSEQ assay, TCR CDR3 regions were amplified from genomic DNA by multiplex PCR. Extracted genomic DNA from each cell subset was distributed evenly across all wells of several immunoSEQ 96-well plates, and each plate was treated as a replicate. For sorted subsets, each replicate PCR was loaded with 150 to 250 ng genomic DNA, equivalent to 25,000 to 35,000 T cell genomes. Purified libraries were quantified with a Qubit 3.0 fluorometer, sized on a Bioanalyzer 2100, and re-quantified with the KAPA Library Quantification kit. Every immunoSEQ 96-well plate was sequenced on a separate single-read 150-cycle Illumina NextSeq 550 flow cell. As for how the authors treated the data: Because the immunoSEQ output held only junctional sequences and lacked quality scores, the filtering could not match the filtering applied to full-length reads. To assign V/J genes and CDR3, sequences were annotated using PyIR, a Python wrapper for IgBLAST v1.9, with IMGT germline references. Reads with weak V/J assignments (E-value above 1e-6), missing CDR3, stop codons, out-of-frame junctions, or ambiguous translated residues were removed. A V3J clonotype was defined by an identical inferred V gene, J gene, and CDR3 amino acid sequence. To compute the percentage overlap between repertoires, the number of shared unique clonotypes was divided by the size of the smaller repertoire. RTK rarefaction, the Chao1 estimator, and Recon v2.1 estimates of unobserved clonotypes were used to assess repertoire richness. For all TCRbeta clonotypes obtained by the gDNA method from a handful of donors, generation probabilities were computed with OLGA. TCRdb limited this immuneACCESS table to in-frame rearrangements with V and J called. A share of clones is missing; checked studies link under half to unresolved V genes, and the rest is unexplained. The D gene and trimming were derived from the DNA, and the V and J assignments and clone size from that table. The sample table records 800,000 to 1,200,000 clones; 70% to 80% of these occur just once. Jointly, the top ten make up more than 0.5% of the sample.

The donors were healthy, HIV-negative adults with no recently reported acute infections or vaccinations. Only Caucasian adults living in Nashville, Tennessee, USA were represented among the donors. CD4+ T cells were enriched by magnetic negative selection, after which naive cells were positively selected on CD45RA and the negative fraction was taken as the memory subset. Blood was obtained by leukapheresis, after which PBMCs were separated by Ficoll-Histopaque density gradient centrifugation and cryopreserved in liquid nitrogen vapor phase. Analytical flow cytometry was used to check the purity and quantity of each magnetically sorted T cell population. Each sorted fraction had its genomic DNA isolated and then quantified by UV absorbance on a Nanodrop 2000c.

Here the chain combines TRBV28 and TRBJ2-1; 7 central bases correspond to TRBD1. The clonotype originates from a man younger than 35 in good health. Some clones in this sample may be carry-over from other donors' samples. Sequenced input: memory CD4+ T cells from PBMCs. The cell subset or site label here, explained by the study, means: CD45RA-negative fraction. This receptor carries the CDR3 CASSFRDSLYNEQFF. The DNA is TGTGCCAGCAGTTTTAGGGACAGTTTGTACAATGAGCAGTTCTTC.